The rows below give T cell receptor beta chains drawn from one sample of a study of blood T cell repertoires in COVID-19. Only in-frame clones appear in the TCRdb table, and some are missing; sequencing was by immunoSEQ multiplex PCR. The repertoire holds over 140,000 clones, with roughly four fifths as singletons. Sequencing was carried out using peripheral blood. Every receptor here comes from a woman between 45 and 60 years old with active or convalescent COVID-19. Both conserved end residues are trimmed from each CDR3.

>TRBV11-2
AGWWGKGNTQY
>TRBV19
ASSTGHPNYGYT
>TRBV28
ASRPPGDRGYEQY
>TRBV7-9
ASSPTALKGDEQF
>TRBV7-2
ASSLAGGYGYT
>TRBV3-1/TRBV3-2
ASSWAVNTGELF
>TRBV7-9
ASSLDNGYT
>TRBV3-1/TRBV3-2
ASSRDRDRSTDTQY
>TRBV12-3/TRBV12-4
ASSGQGHQPQH
>TRBV7-2
ASSPPQGPSNEQF
>TRBV4-1
ASSQALLGDEQY
>TRBV30
AWDISGQSTTDTQY
>TRBV6-6
ASRFRRQLINYGYT
>TRBV7-2
ASRSGTHSTDTQY
>TRBV5-6
ASSVPGQNEKLF
>TRBV10-1
ASSKQDRNTGELF
>TRBV20-1
SASGSRGKYGYT
>TRBV7-9
ASSFSFVGDEQY
>TRBV2
ASSEFGSNQPQH
>TRBV28
ASSLGLSTDTQY
>TRBV18
ASSLSGTGENEQY
>TRBV7-8
ASSPGDRYNEQF
>TRBV7-9
ASRSTGMGYGYT
>TRBV5-1
ASSLVGSSDGYT
>TRBV3-1/TRBV3-2
ASSLRRGQDSPLH
>TRBV5-4
ASSSWTGTGYT
>TRBV4-3
ASSQDTYNEQF
>TRBV4-1
ASSQEVGEGRSTF
>TRBV7-2
ASSLGGTGALNTEAF
>TRBV6-6
ASSSSFTTGRTEAF
>TRBV20-1
SAPDRSSQY
>TRBV19
ASSTDRGRYNEQF
>TRBV21-1
ASSKGVGDRRYYNEQF
>TRBV7-9
ASSLVGASGGNEQF
>TRBV5-6
ASRQRQATEAF
>TRBV7-2
ASRRTSGGAGETQY
>TRBV4-2
ASSQDSGTGGWNEKLF
>TRBV27
ASSPVAGQETQY
>TRBV6-5
ASSPTRGNQPQH
>TRBV9
ASSFNGDQPQH
>TRBV9
ASSGDRGNTIY
>TRBV6-4
AMDRSGEGYT
>TRBV7-2
ASSFPRQNYGYT
>TRBV7-3
ASSSLFGANVLT
>TRBV30
AWTTGRAGADTQY
>TRBV30
AWRDDRGYEQY
>TRBV10-3
AISGAGGDTQY
>TRBV7-2
ASTSLGGPNEKLF
>TRBV7-2
ASSLASGILSGNTIY
>TRBV29-1
SGRTGDVWETQY
>TRBV6-6
ASSPSGYSYNEQF
>TRBV7-3
ASSSGNSGSPLH
>TRBV18
ASSPLDSPYEQY
>TRBV19
ASSFFSGGSEVPGELF
>TRBV30
AWKMRATSTDTQY
>TRBV21-1
ASSSQAPDRGEISNNEQF
>TRBV21-1
ASSNWTGGFNQPQH
>TRBV7-8
ASSSPDGARNQPQH